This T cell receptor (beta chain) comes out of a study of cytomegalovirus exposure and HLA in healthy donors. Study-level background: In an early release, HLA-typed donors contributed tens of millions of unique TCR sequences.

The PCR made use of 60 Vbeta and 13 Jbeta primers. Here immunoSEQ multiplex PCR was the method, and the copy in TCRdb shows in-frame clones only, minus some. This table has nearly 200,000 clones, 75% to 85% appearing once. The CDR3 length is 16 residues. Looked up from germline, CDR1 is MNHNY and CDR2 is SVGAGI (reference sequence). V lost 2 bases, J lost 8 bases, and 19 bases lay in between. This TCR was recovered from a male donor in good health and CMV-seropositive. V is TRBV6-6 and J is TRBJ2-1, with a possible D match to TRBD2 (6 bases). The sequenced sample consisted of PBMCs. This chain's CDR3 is CASSYPPETSGDEQFF. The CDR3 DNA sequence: TGTGCCAGCAGTTACCCCCCCGAGACTAGTGGCGATGAGCAGTTCTTC.